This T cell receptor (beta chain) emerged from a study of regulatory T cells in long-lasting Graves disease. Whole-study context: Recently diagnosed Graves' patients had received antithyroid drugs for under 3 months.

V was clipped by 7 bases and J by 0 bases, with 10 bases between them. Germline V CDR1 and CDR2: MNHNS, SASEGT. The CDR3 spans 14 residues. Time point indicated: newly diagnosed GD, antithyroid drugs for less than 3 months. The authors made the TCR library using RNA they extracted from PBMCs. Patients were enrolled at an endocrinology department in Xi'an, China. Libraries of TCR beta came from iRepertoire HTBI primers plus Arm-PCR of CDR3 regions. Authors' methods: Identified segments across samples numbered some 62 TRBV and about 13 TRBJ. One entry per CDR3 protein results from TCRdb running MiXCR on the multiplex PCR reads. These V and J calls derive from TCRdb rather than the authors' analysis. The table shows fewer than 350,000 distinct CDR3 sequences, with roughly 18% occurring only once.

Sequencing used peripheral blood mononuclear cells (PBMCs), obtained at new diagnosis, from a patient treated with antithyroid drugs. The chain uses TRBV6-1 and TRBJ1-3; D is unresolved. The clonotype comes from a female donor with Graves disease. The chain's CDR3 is CASMTGNSGNTIYF. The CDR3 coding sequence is TGTGCCAGCATGACGGGGAACTCTGGAAACACCATATATTTT.